This paragraph covers one T cell receptor beta chain sequence. Its antigen is unknown. Combining a sample-barcoded 5' primer with a J-beta primer mix, a second PCR ran for roughly 7 to 11 cycles. Researchers report that each sample yielded at least 2.5 million CDR3-containing paired-end reads. TCRdb re-called the 5' RACE reads through MiXCR, storing one row per CDR3 protein. The sample lists 1.5 million to 2 million distinct CDR3 sequences; under 30% were seen once. The data belong to a study of blood T cells in healthy people across ages. Study results and caveats: Reliance upon unsorted PBMCs precluded definitive naive versus antigen-experienced comparison.

The germline V gene has CDR1 SGHRS and CDR2 YFSETQ. The CDR3 has 14 amino acids. The material sequenced was blood. This TCR was sampled from a woman younger than 45 in good health. The V gene is TRBV5-1, the J gene TRBJ2-4, with D possibly matching TRBD1 (7 bases). Gene TRBJ2-7 matches the end of the DNA better, so the J call may be wrong. This chain's CDR3 is CASSEGQTSYEQYF. The CDR3 DNA is TGCGCCAGCAGCGAGGGACAGACTAGCTACGAGCAGTACTTC.